Listed here is a single T cell receptor (beta chain). Its target is unknown. This record comes from a study of T cells in localized non-small cell lung cancer. Study-level findings and limits: Sequencing covered just one tumor region, so heterogeneity cannot be ruled out. Exceeding tumor, uninvolved adjacent lung had the highest T cell clonality. Adjacent lung held a median roughly 56 of the top 100 tumor clones.

This table comes from immunoSEQ multiplex PCR, and its TCRdb copy is limited to in-frame clones, with some not included. The sample shows approximately 64,000 clones, 85% to 90% of them seen only once. The CDR3 has 13 residues. Germline CDR1 is LNHDA and CDR2 is SQIVND (reference sequence). Trimming at V came to 3 bases and at J to 5 bases, leaving 1 base not matched to a gene. The chain uses TRBV19 and TRBJ2-1; 7 nucleotides match TRBD1. The material was peripheral blood, obtained before any cancer treatment. This receptor was obtained from a woman aged 35 to 70 with stage I lung adenocarcinoma. CDR3: CASSMGQNNEQFF. Written as DNA, the CDR3 is TGTGCCAGTAGTATGGGACAGAACAATGAGCAGTTCTTC. Combining the CDR3 with reference TRBV19 and TRBJ2-1 gives the whole variable domain DGGITQSPKYLFRKEGQNVTLSCEQNLNHDAMYWYRQDPGQGLRLIYYSQIVNDFQKGDIAEGYSVSREKKESFPLTVTSAQKNPTAFYLCASSMGQNNEQFFGPGTRLTVL.